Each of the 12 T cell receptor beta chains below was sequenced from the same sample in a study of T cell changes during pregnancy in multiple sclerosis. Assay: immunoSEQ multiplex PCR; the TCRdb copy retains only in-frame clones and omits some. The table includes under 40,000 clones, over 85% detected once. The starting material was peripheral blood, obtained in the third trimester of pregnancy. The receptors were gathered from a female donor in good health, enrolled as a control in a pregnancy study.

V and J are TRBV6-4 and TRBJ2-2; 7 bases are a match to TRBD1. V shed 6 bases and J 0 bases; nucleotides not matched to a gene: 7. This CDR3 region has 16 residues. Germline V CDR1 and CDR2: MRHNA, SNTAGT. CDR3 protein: CASSQGDGANTGELFF. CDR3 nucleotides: TGTGCCAGCAGCCAGGGGGACGGGGCGAACACCGGGGAGCTGTTTTTT.

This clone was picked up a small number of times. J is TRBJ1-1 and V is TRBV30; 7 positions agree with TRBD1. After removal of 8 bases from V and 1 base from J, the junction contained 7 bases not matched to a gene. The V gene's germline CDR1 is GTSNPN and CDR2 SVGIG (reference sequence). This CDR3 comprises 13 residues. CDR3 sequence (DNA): TGTGCCCGTAGGGGACAGAGGAACACTGAAGCTTTCTTT. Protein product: CARRGQRNTEAFF.

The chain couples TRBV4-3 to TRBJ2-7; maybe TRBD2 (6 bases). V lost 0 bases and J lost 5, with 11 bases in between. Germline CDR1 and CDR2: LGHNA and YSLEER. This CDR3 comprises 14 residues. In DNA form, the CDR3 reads TGCGCCAGCAGCCAAGAGTCGCGGGGTCACGAGCAGTACTTC. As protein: CASSQESRGHEQYF.

This CDR3 is CASSLGGTGVHGYTF. In DNA form, the CDR3 reads TGTGCCAGCAGTTTGGGTGGGACAGGGGTGCATGGCTACACCTTC. This sequence joins TRBV28 and TRBJ1-2; 10 bases align to TRBD1. V dropped 3 bases and J dropped 6; count of bases not matched to a gene: 7. The CDR3 runs to 15 residues. Per germline, CDR1 MDHEN and CDR2 SYDVKM.

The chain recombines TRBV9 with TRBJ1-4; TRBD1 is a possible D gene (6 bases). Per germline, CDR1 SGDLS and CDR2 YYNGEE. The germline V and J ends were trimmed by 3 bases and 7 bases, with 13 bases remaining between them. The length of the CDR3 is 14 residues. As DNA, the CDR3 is TGTGCCAGCAGCGCCACAGGGTCCGCTGAAAAACTGTTTTTT. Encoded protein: CASSATGSAEKLFF.

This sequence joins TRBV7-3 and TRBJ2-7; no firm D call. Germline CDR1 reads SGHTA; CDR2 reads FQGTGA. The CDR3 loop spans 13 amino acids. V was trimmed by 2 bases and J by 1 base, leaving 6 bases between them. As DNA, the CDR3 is TGTGCCAGCAGCTTAGGGCCATCCTACGAGCAGTACTTC. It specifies CASSLGPSYEQYF. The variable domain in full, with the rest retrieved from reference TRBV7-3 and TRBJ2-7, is GAGVSQTPSNKVTEKGKYVELRCDPISGHTALYWYRQSLGQGPEFLIYFQGTGAADDSGLPNDRFFAVRPEGSVSTLKIQRTERGDSAVYLCASSLGPSYEQYFGPGTRLTVT.

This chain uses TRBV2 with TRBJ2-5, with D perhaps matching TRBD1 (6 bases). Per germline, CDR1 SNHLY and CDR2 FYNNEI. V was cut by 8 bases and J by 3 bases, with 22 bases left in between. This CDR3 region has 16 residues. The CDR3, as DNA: TGTGCCAGCCTGAGGGCGGCCGGGACACTGGAAGAGACCCAGTACTTC. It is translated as CASLRAAGTLEETQYF.

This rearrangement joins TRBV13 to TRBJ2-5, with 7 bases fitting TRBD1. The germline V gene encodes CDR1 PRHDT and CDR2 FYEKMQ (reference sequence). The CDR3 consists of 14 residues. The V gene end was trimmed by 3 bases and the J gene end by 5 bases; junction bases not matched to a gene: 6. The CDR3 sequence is CASSFKGARETQYF. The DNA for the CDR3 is TGTGCCAGCAGCTTTAAGGGGGCGCGGGAGACCCAGTACTTC. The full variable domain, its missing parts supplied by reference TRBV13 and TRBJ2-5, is AAGVIQSPRHLIKEKRETATLKCYPIPRHDTVYWYQQGPGQDPQFLISFYEKMQSDKGSIPDRFSAQQFSDYHSELNMSSLELGDSALYFCASSFKGARETQYFGPGTRLLVL.

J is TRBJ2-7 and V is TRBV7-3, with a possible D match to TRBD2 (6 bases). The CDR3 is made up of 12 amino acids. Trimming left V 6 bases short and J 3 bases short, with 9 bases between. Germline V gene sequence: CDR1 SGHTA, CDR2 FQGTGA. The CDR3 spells CASRGRSYEQYF. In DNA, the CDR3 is TGTGCCAGCAGGGGGAGGAGCTACGAGCAGTACTTC.

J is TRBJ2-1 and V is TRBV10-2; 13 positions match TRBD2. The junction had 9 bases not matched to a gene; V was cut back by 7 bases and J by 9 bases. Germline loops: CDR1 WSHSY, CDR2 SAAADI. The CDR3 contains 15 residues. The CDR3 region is CASNPTSGGGGEQFF. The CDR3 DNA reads TGCGCCAGCAATCCTACTAGCGGGGGGGGTGGTGAGCAGTTCTTC.

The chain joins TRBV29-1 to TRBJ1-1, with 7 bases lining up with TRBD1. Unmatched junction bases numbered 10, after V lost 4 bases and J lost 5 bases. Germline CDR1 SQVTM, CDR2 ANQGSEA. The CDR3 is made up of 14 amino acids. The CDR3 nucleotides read TGCAGCGTTGGGTTGAGTACAGGGGTAACTGAAGCTTTCTTT. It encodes CSVGLSTGVTEAFF.

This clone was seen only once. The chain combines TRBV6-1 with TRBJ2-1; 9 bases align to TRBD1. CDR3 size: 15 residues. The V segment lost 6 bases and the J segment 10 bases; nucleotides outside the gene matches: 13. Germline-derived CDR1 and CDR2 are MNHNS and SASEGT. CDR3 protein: CASSVSGTGSGEQFF. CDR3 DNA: TGTGCCAGCAGCGTATCCGGGACAGGGTCGGGAGAGCAGTTCTTC.